The rows below give T cell receptor beta chains drawn from one sample of a study of OX40 agonist ivuxolimab in advanced cancers. Assay used: immunoSEQ multiplex PCR; TCRdb lists only in-frame clones, some missing. The sample includes 65,000 to 95,000 clones, around 90% of them seen just once. Source: CD4+ or CD8+ T cells sorted from blood, taken in a trial of the OX40 agonist ivuxolimab. The receptors derive from an adult with an advanced solid tumor such as melanoma, head and neck, liver or kidney cancer. The CDR3 runs from the conserved cysteine through the conserved F or W. Fields, in order: clone size, D gene, J gene, V gene, CDR3 DNA, CDR3 protein. D genes are given only for firm matches. Some rows mark clone size as missing; the rest say once, few, many or name a class of expanded clone.

clone_size: NA
d_call: NA
j_call: TRBJ1-2
v_call: TRBV7-2
cdr3_nt: TGTGCCAGCAGCTTAAACGGCGACAGTGGGGGCTACACCTTC
cdr3_aa: CASSLNGDSGGYTF

clone_size: NA
d_call: NA
j_call: TRBJ2-5
v_call: TRBV7-8
cdr3_nt: TGTGCCAGCAGCTACGACTGGGGGAGAGAGACCCAGTACTTC
cdr3_aa: CASSYDWGRETQYF

clone_size: NA
d_call: TRBD2
j_call: TRBJ2-5
v_call: TRBV27
cdr3_nt: TGTGCCAGCAGTACCGGGACTAGCGGGAGGTCCTCCGGGGAGACCCAGTACTTC
cdr3_aa: CASSTGTSGRSSGETQYF

clone_size: NA
d_call: TRBD1
j_call: TRBJ2-1
v_call: TRBV5-1
cdr3_nt: TGCGCCAGCGGGGGGTCGGGACAGGCCCAAAATGAGCAGTTCTTC
cdr3_aa: CASGGSGQAQNEQFF

clone_size: NA
d_call: NA
j_call: TRBJ2-6
v_call: TRBV7-9
cdr3_nt: TGTGCCAGCAGCTTAGCGGCAGGGCGCTCTGGGGCCAACGTCCTGACTTTC
cdr3_aa: CASSLAAGRSGANVLTF

clone_size: NA
d_call: NA
j_call: TRBJ2-7
v_call: TRBV11-2
cdr3_nt: TGTGCCAGCAGCTTACATGGCGGGCCCTACGAGCAGTACTTC
cdr3_aa: CASSLHGGPYEQYF

clone_size: NA
d_call: NA
j_call: TRBJ2-2
v_call: TRBV29-1
cdr3_nt: TGCAGCGTTGGCTACACCGGGGAGCTGTTTTTT
cdr3_aa: CSVGYTGELFF

clone_size: NA
d_call: NA
j_call: TRBJ1-5
v_call: TRBV19
cdr3_nt: TGTGCCAGTAGTACTTATGACGGTAGCAATCAGCCCCAGCATTTT
cdr3_aa: CASSTYDGSNQPQHF

clone_size: NA
d_call: NA
j_call: TRBJ1-1
v_call: TRBV29-1
cdr3_nt: TGCAGCGTCCGGGGGGGGGCCAACACTGAAGCTTTCTTT
cdr3_aa: CSVRGGANTEAFF

clone_size: NA
d_call: TRBD2
j_call: TRBJ2-1
v_call: TRBV6-5
cdr3_nt: TGTGCCAGCAGTAGGACTAGCGGCCCCTACAATGAGCAGTTCTTC
cdr3_aa: CASSRTSGPYNEQFF

clone_size: NA
d_call: NA
j_call: TRBJ1-3
v_call: TRBV11-2
cdr3_nt: TGTGCCAGCAGCTTAGTGCTCGCACCTGGAAACACCATATATTTT
cdr3_aa: CASSLVLAPGNTIYF

clone_size: NA
d_call: NA
j_call: TRBJ2-7
v_call: TRBV5-4
cdr3_nt: TGTGCCAGCAGCTTGGCCTCTAGTATCTCCTACGAGCAGTACTTC
cdr3_aa: CASSLASSISYEQYF

clone_size: NA
d_call: TRBD1
j_call: TRBJ2-5
v_call: TRBV4-2
cdr3_nt: TGTGCCAGCAGCCCCTACTCGATGACAGGGGTGCCAGAGACCCAGTACTTC
cdr3_aa: CASSPYSMTGVPETQYF

clone_size: NA
d_call: NA
j_call: TRBJ2-3
v_call: TRBV6-4
cdr3_nt: TGTGCCAGCAGTGACTCGTGGCGCACAGATACGCAGTATTTT
cdr3_aa: CASSDSWRTDTQYF

clone_size: NA
d_call: NA
j_call: TRBJ1-2
v_call: TRBV10-3
cdr3_nt: TGTGCCATCAGCTCATACGGGGACTATGGCTACACCTTC
cdr3_aa: CAISSYGDYGYTF

clone_size: once
d_call: NA
j_call: TRBJ2-3
v_call: TRBV5-1
cdr3_nt: TGCGCCAGCAGCTTGGTTAATAGCGGTGCCTCGGGGGATACGCAGTATTTT
cdr3_aa: CASSLVNSGASGDTQYF

clone_size: once
d_call: TRBD2
j_call: TRBJ2-3
v_call: TRBV5-1
cdr3_nt: TGCGCCAGCAGCGCGACTAGCGGGACAAGCACAGATACGCAGTATTTT
cdr3_aa: CASSATSGTSTDTQYF

clone_size: NA
d_call: NA
j_call: TRBJ2-1
v_call: TRBV9
cdr3_nt: TGTGCCAGCAGCGTAGAAAGGGGACAACAGTTCTTC
cdr3_aa: CASSVERGQQFF

clone_size: NA
d_call: TRBD1
j_call: TRBJ2-7
v_call: TRBV19
cdr3_nt: TGTGCCAGTAGTATCTCCGGGACAGGGGTCTACGAGCAGTACTTC
cdr3_aa: CASSISGTGVYEQYF

clone_size: NA
d_call: NA
j_call: TRBJ1-4
v_call: TRBV7-9
cdr3_nt: TGTGCCAGCAGCCCTAGGGACGGCAGTTGGTTTTTT
cdr3_aa: CASSPRDGSWFF

clone_size: few
d_call: NA
j_call: TRBJ2-7
v_call: TRBV9
cdr3_nt: TGTGCCAGCAGCCCCCCCCCAGCGGGCCTCTTACACCCCGAGCAGTACTTC
cdr3_aa: CASSPPPAGLLHPEQYF

clone_size: NA
d_call: TRBD1
j_call: TRBJ1-2
v_call: TRBV18
cdr3_nt: TGTGCCAGCTCACCCCCGAACAGGGGGCTCAACTATGGCTACACCTTC
cdr3_aa: CASSPPNRGLNYGYTF

clone_size: NA
d_call: NA
j_call: TRBJ2-4
v_call: TRBV11-2
cdr3_nt: TGTGCCAGCAGCACCCAGGGTACCGTAGCCAAAAACATTCAGTACTTC
cdr3_aa: CASSTQGTVAKNIQYF